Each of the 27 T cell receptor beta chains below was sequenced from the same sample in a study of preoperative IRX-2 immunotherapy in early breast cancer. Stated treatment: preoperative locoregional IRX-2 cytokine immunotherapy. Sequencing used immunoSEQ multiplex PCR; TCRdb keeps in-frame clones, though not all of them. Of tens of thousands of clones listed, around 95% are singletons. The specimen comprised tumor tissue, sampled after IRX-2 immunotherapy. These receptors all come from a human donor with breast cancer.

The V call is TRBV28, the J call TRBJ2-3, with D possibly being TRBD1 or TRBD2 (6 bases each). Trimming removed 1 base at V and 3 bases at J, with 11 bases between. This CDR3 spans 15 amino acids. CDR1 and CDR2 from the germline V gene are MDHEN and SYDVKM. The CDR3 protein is CASSLSEGETDTQYF. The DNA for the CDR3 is TGTGCCAGCAGTTTATCGGAGGGGGAGACAGATACGCAGTATTTT. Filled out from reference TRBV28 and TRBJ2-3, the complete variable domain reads DVKVTQSSRYLVKRTGEKVFLECVQDMDHENMFWYRQDPGLGLRLIYFSYDVKMKEKGDIPEGYSVSREKKERFSLILESASTNQTSMYLCASSLSEGETDTQYFGPGTRLTVL.

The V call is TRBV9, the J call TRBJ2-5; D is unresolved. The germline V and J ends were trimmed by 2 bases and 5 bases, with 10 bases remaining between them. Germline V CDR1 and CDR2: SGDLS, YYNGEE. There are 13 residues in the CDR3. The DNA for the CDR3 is TGTGCCAGCAGCGTGAGTAGTACGGAGACCCAGTACTTC. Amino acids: CASSVSSTETQYF.

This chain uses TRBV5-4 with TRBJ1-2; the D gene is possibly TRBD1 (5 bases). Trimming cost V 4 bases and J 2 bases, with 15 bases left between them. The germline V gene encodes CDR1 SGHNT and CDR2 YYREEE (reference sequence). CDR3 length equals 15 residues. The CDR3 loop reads CASSPVPGANYGYTF. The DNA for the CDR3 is TGTGCCAGCAGCCCAGTGCCCGGGGCGAACTATGGCTACACCTTC.

CDR3 DNA: TGCAGCGTTGAAGTACAGGGGAAAGAGACCCAGTACTTC. Translation gives CSVEVQGKETQYF. The rearrangement links TRBV29-1 to TRBJ2-5; TRBD1 aligns across 7 bases. Germline V CDR1 and CDR2: SQVTM, ANQGSEA. The V and J ends lost 1 base and 3 bases, in that order; junction bases with no gene match: 2. This CDR3 contains 13 residues. The full variable domain, in which reference TRBV29-1 and TRBJ2-5 provide the parts outside the CDR3, is SAVISQKPSRDICQRGTSLTIQCQVDSQVTMMFWYRQQPGQSLTLIATANQGSEATYESGFVIDKFPISRPNLTFSTLTVSNMSPEDSSIYLCSVEVQGKETQYFGPGTRLLVL.

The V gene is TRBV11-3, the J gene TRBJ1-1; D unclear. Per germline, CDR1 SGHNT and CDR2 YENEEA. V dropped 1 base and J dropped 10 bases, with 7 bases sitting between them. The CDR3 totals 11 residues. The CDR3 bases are TGTGCCAGCAGCTTAGGTGGGAGAGCTTTCTTT. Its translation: CASSLGGRAFF.

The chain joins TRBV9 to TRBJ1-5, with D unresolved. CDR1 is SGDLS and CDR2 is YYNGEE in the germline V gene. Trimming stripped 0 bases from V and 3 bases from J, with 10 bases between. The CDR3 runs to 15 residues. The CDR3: CASSVGLDPNQPQHF. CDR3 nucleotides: TGTGCCAGCAGCGTAGGCTTGGACCCCAATCAGCCCCAGCATTTT.

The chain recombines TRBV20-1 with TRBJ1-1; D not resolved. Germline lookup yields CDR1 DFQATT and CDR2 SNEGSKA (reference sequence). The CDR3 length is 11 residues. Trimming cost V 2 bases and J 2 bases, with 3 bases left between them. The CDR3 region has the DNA TGCAGTGCTAGACGTAACACTGAAGCTTTCTTT. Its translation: CSARRNTEAFF.

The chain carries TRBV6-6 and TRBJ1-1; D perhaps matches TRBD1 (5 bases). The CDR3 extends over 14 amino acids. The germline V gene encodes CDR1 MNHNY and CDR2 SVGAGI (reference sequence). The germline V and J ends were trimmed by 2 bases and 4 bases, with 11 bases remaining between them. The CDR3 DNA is TGTGCCAGCAGTTACCCCCAGGGATCCACTGAAGCTTTCTTT. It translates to CASSYPQGSTEAFF.

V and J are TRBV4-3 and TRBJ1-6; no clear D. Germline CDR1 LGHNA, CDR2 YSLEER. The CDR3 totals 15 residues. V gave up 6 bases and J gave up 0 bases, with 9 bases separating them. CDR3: CASRGGSSYNSPLHF. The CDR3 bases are TGCGCCAGCAGGGGTGGCAGCTCCTATAATTCACCCCTCCACTTT.

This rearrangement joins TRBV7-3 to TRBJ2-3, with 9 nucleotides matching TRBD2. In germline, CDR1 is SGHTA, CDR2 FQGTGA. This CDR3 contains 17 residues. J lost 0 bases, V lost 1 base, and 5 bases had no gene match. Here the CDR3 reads CASSLSGRAMSTDTQYF. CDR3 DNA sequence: TGTGCCAGCAGCTTAAGCGGGAGGGCCATGAGCACAGATACGCAGTATTTT.

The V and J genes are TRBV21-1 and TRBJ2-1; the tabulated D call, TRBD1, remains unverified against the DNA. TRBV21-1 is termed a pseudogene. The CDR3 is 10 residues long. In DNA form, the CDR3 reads TGTGCCAGCAGGTACACAATCCAGTTCTTC. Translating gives CASRYTIQFF.

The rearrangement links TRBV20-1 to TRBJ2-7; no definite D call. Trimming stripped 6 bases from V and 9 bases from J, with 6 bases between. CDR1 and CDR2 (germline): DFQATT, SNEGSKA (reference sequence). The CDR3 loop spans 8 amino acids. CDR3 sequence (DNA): TGCAGTGCCACCGGGCAGTACTTC. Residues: CSATGQYF.

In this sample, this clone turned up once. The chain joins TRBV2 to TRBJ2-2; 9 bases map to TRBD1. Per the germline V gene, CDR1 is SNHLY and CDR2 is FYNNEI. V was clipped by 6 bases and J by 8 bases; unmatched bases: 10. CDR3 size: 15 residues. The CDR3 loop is CASRTRDREVGELFF. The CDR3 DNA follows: TGTGCCAGCAGAACCCGGGACAGGGAGGTGGGGGAGCTGTTTTTT.

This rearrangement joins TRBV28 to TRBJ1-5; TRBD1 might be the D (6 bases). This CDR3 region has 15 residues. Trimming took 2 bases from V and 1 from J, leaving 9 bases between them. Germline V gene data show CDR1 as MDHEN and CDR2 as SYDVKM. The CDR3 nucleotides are TGTGCCAGCAGTTTAGGCACAGGGAGCAATCAGCCCCAGCATTTT. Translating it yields CASSLGTGSNQPQHF.

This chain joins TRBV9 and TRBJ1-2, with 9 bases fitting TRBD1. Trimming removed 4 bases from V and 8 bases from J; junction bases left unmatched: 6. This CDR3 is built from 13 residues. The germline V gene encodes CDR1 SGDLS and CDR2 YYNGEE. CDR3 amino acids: CASSLQGAYGYTF. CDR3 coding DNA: TGTGCCAGCAGCTTACAGGGGGCGTACGGCTACACCTTC.

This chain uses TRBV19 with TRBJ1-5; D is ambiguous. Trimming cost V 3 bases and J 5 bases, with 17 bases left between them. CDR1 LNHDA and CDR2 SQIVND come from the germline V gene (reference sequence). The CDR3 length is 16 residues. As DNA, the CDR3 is TGTGCCAGTAGTATGGGGTACGGGAGAAGGGATCAGCCCCAGCATTTT. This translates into CASSMGYGRRDQPQHF.

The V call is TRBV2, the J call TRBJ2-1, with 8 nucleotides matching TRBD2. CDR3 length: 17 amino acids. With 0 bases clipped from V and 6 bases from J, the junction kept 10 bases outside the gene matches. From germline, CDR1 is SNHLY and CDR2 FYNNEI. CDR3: CASSEALTGTRRNEQFF. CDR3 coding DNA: TGTGCCAGCAGTGAAGCCCTAACCGGGACTAGGCGCAATGAGCAGTTCTTC.

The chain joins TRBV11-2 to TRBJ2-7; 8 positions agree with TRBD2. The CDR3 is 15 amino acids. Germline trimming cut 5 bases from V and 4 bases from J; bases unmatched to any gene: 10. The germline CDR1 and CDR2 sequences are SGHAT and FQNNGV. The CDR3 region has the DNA TGTGCCAGCAGCCCCGGGGGGGCATGGGGTTACGAGCAGTACTTC. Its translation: CASSPGGAWGYEQYF.

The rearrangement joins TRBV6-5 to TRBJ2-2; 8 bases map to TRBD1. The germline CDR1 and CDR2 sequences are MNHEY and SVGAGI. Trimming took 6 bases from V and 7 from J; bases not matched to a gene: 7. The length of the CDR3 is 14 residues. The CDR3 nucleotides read TGTGCCAGCAGAATGGGACAGGCGGGCGGGGAGCTGTTTTTT. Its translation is CASRMGQAGGELFF.

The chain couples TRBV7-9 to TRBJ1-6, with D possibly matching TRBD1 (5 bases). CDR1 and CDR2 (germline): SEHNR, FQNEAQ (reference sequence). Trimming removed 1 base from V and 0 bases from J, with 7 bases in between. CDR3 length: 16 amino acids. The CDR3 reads CASSLEGSSYNSPLHF. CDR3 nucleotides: TGTGCCAGCAGCTTAGAGGGGAGCTCCTATAATTCACCCCTCCACTTT.

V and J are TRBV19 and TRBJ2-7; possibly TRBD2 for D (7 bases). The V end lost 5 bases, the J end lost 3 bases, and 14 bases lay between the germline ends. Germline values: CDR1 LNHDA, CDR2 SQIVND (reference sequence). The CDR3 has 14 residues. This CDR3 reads CASSGGGRDYEQYF. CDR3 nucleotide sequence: TGTGCCAGTAGTGGGGGGGGCAGGGACTACGAGCAGTACTTC.

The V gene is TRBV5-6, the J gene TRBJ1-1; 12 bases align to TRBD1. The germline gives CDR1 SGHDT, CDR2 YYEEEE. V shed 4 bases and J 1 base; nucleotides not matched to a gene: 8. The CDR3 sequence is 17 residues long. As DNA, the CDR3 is TGTGCCAGCAGCCGGGGACAGGGGGCGCGTACGAACACTGAAGCTTTCTTT. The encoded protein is CASSRGQGARTNTEAFF. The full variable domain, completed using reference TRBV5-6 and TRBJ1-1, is DAGVTQSPTHLIKTRGQQVTLRCSPKSGHDTVSWYQQALGQGPQFIFQYYEEEERQRGNFPDRFSGHQFPNYSSELNVNALLLGDSALYLCASSRGQGARTNTEAFFGQGTRLTVV.

CDR3 loop: CASSRTEAYEQYF. In DNA, the CDR3 is TGTGCCAGCAGTAGGACGGAAGCCTACGAGCAGTACTTC. The chain uses TRBV27 and TRBJ2-7; D gene ambiguous. CDR1 and CDR2 (germline): MNHEY, SMNVEV (reference sequence). This CDR3 is built from 13 residues. The V end was cut by 5 bases, the J end by 2 bases, with 10 bases between.

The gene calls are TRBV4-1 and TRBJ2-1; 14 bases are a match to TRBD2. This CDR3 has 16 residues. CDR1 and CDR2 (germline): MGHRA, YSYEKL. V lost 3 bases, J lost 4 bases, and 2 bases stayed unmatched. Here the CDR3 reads CASSQWTSGGYNEQFF. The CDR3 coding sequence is TGCGCCAGCAGCCAGTGGACTAGCGGGGGGTACAATGAGCAGTTCTTC.

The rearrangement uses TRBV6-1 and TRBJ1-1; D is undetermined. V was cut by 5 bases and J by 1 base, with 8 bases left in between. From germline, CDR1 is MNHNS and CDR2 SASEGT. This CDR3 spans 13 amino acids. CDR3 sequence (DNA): TGTGCCAGCAGTTATGGACCGAACACTGAAGCTTTCTTT. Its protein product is CASSYGPNTEAFF.

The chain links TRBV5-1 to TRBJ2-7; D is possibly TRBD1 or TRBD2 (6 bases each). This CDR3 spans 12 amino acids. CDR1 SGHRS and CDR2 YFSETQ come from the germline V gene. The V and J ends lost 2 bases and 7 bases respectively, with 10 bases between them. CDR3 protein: CASSLGGHEQYF. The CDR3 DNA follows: TGCGCCAGCAGCTTAGGGGGGCATGAGCAGTACTTC.

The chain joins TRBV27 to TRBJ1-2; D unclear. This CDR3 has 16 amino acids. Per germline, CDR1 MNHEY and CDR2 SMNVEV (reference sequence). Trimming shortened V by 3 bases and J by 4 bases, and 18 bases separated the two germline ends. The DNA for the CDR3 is TGTGCCAGCAGTTTTGGCCAGACCTCTCGATTCTATGGCTACACCTTC. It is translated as CASSFGQTSRFYGYTF.